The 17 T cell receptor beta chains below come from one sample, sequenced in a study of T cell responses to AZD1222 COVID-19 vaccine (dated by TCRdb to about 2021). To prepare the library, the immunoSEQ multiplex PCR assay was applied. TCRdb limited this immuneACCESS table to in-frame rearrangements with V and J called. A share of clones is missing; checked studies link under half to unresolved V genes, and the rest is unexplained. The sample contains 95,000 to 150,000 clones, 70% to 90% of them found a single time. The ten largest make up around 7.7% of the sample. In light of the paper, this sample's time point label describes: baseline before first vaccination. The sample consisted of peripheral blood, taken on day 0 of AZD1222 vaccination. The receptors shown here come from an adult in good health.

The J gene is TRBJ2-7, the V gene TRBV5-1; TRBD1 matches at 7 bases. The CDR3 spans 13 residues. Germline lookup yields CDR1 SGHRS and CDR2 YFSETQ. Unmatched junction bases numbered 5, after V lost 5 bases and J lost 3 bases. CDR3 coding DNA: TGCGCCAGCAGAAACGGACAGGACTACGAGCAGTACTTC. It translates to CASRNGQDYEQYF.

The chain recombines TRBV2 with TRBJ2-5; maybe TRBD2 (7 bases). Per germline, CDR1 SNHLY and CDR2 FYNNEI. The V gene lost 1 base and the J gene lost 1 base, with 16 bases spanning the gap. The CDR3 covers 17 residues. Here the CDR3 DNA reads TGTGCCAGCAGTGAAGGGTTCGGGGGGCCATTCCAAGAGACCCAGTACTTC. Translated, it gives CASSEGFGGPFQETQYF. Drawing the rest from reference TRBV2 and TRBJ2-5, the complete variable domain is EPEVTQTPSHQVTQMGQEVILRCVPISNHLYFYWYRQILGQKVEFLVSFYNNEISEKSEIFDDQFSVERPDGSNFTLKIRSTKLEDSAMYFCASSEGFGGPFQETQYFGPGTRLLVL.

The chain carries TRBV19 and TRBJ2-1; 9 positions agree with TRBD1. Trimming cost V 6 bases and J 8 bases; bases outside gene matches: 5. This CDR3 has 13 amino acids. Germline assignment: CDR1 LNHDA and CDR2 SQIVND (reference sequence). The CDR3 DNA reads TGTGCCAGTAGCCAGGACAGGGGTTATGAGCAGTTCTTC. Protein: CASSQDRGYEQFF.

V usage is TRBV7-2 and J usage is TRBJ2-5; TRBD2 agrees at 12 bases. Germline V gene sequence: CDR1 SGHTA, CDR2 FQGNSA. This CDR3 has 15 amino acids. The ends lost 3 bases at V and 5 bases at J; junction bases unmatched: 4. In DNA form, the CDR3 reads TGTGCCAGCAGCTTTTCCGGGACTAGCGGGGAGACCCAGTACTTC. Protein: CASSFSGTSGETQYF.

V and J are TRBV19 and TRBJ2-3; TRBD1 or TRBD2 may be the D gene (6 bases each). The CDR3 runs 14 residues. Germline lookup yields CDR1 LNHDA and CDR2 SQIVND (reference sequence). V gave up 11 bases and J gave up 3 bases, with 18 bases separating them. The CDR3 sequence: CAAMRGVETDTQYF. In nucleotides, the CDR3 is TGTGCCGCCATGAGGGGGGTGGAGACAGATACGCAGTATTTT.

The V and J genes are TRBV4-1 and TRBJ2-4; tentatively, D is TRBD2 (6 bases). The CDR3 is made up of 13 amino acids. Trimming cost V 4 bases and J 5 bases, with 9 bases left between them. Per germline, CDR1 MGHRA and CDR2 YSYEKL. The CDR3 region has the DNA TGCGCCAGCAGCCCCTCGGGGGAAAACATTCAGTACTTC. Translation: CASSPSGENIQYF.

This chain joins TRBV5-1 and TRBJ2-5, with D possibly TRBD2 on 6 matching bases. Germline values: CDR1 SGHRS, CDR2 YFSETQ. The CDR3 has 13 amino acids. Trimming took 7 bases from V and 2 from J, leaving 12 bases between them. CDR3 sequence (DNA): TGCGCCAGCGGGCCCGGGACTCAAGAGACCCAGTACTTC. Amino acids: CASGPGTQETQYF.

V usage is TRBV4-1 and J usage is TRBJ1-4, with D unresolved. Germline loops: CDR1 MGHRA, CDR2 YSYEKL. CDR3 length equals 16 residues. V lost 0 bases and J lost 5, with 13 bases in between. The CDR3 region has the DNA TGCGCCAGCAGCCAAGAAGCCCGGGGTCGAAATGAAAAACTGTTTTTT. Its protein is CASSQEARGRNEKLFF.

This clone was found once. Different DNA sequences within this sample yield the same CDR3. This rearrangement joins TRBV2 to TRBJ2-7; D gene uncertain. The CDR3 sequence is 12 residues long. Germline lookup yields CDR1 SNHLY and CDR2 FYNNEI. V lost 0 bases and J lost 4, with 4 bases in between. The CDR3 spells CASSEAGYEQYF. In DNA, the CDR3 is TGTGCCAGCAGTGAAGCGGGGTACGAGCAGTACTTC.

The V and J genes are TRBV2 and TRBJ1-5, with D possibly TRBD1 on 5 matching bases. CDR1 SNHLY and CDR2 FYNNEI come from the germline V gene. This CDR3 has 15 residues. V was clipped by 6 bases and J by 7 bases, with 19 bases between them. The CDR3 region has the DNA TGTGCCAGCAGCTTCCTTAGGACATCGGAACAGCCCCAGCATTTT. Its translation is CASSFLRTSEQPQHF.

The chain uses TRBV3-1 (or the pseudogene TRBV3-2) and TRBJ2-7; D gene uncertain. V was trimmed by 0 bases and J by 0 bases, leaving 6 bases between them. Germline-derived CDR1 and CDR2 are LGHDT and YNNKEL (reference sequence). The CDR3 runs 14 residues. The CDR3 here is CASSQDWGSYEQYF. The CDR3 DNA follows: TGTGCCAGCAGCCAAGATTGGGGCTCCTACGAGCAGTACTTC.

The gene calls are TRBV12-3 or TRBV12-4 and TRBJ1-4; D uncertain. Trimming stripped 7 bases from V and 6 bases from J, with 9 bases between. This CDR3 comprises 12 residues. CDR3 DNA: TGTGCCAGCACGCGAACAGATGAAAAACTGTTTTTT. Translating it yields CASTRTDEKLFF.

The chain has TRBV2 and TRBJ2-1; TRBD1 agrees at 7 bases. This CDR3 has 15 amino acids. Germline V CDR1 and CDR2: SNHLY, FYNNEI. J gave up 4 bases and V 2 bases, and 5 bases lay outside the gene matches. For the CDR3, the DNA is TGTGCCAGCAGTGAACCCCAGGGGGATTACAATGAGCAGTTCTTC. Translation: CASSEPQGDYNEQFF.

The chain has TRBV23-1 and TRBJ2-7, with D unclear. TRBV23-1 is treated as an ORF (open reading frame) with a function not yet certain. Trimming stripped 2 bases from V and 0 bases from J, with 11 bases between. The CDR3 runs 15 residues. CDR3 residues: CASSQLAVNSYEQYF. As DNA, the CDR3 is TGCGCCAGCAGTCAACTGGCGGTCAACTCCTACGAGCAGTACTTC.

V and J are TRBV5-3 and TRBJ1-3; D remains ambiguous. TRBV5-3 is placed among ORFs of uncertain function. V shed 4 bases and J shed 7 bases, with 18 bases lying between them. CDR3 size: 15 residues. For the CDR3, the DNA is TGTGCCAGAAGCCCCAACTCCACCAGTCGCAACACCATATATTTT. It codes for CARSPNSTSRNTIYF.

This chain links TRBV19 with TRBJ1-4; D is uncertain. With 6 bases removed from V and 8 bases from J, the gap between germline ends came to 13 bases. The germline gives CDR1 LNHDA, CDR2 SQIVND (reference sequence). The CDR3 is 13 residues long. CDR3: CASRSRFGEKLFF. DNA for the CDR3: TGTGCCAGTAGGAGCAGGTTTGGCGAAAAACTGTTTTTT.

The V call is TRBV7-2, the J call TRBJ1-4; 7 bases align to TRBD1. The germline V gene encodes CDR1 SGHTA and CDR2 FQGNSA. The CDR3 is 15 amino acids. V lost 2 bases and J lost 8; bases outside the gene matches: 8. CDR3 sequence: CASSLRGGNVEKLFF. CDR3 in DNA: TGTGCCAGCAGCTTACGAGGGGGCAATGTCGAAAAACTGTTTTTT.